This T cell receptor beta chain is drawn from a study of blood T cell repertoires in COVID-19. The wider study: Sources were T cells, B-cell-depleted T cells, or PBMCs; the material itself was cDNA or gDNA.

This table comes from immunoSEQ multiplex PCR, and its TCRdb copy is limited to in-frame clones, with some not included. The sample includes around 260,000 clones, approximately 85% seen only once; the top ten take more than 3.5%. Participant reports of clinical history set cohort assignment. Among Cohort 3 donors, those recovered had two negative PCRs, clearance, or symptom resolution. This CDR3 has 17 residues. Trimming took 5 bases from V and 4 from J, leaving 21 bases between them. Germline V gene data show CDR1 as PRHDT and CDR2 as FYEKMQ (reference sequence). The specimen was PBMCs or T cells enriched from blood (not recorded which). This chain links TRBV13 with TRBJ2-1; TRBD2 might be the D (5 bases). The receptor's source is a woman aged 25 to 39 who had recovered from COVID-19. The DNA of the CDR3 is TGTGCCAGCAGCACTGGAGGTGGGCGAAAACTATACAATGAGCAGTTCTTC. Its protein product is CASSTGGGRKLYNEQFF.